One sample yielded the 22 T cell receptor beta chains listed below, sequenced in a study of control samples from healthy donors and cancer patients. The data were produced by immunoSEQ multiplex PCR, yet TCRdb's version contains in-frame clones alone and is incomplete. The profile shows some 150,000 clones, around 86% of them singletons. Sequenced sample: blood. The source is a man aged 25-45 years in good health.

This clone was counted once. This chain links TRBV3-1 (or the pseudogene TRBV3-2) with TRBJ1-6; D unresolved. The length of the CDR3 is 14 residues. The germline V gene has CDR1 LGHDT and CDR2 YNNKEL (reference sequence). V gave up 3 bases and J gave up 7 bases, with 10 bases separating them. CDR3 sequence (DNA): TGTGCCAGCAGCCAGCAGTCCGGAAATTCACCCCTCCACTTT. The encoded protein is CASSQQSGNSPLHF.

The chain links TRBV30 to TRBJ1-1; D call uncertain. The CDR3 spans 14 residues. Trimming pared 2 bases from V and 0 bases from J, leaving 10 bases between. CDR1 and CDR2 (germline): GTSNPN, SVGIG (reference sequence). The CDR3: CAWSLVLLNTEAFF. The CDR3 nucleotides read TGTGCCTGGAGTCTAGTACTCCTGAACACTGAAGCTTTCTTT.

The rearrangement uses TRBV4-3 and TRBJ2-7; D is possibly TRBD1 (5 bases). The CDR3 runs 13 residues. Germline CDR1 and CDR2: LGHNA and YSLEER. V lost 6 bases to trimming and J lost 1 base, with 10 bases between them. CDR3 loop: CASRGAGSYEQYF. The CDR3 DNA follows: TGCGCCAGCAGAGGGGCAGGGTCCTACGAGCAGTACTTC.

This clone appeared a few times. The V gene is TRBV29-1, the J gene TRBJ2-1; 11 nucleotides agree with TRBD1. There are 12 residues in the CDR3. After removal of 6 bases from V and 6 bases from J, the junction contained 1 base not matched to a gene. Germline lookup yields CDR1 SQVTM and CDR2 ANQGSEA. The CDR3 loop is CSVGQGVNEQFF. The CDR3 nucleotides are TGCAGCGTGGGACAGGGGGTCAATGAGCAGTTCTTC.

The chain carries TRBV2 and TRBJ1-2; D unclear. V lost 2 bases, J lost 8 bases, and 12 bases lay in between. Per germline, CDR1 SNHLY and CDR2 FYNNEI. The CDR3 is made up of 13 amino acids. This CDR3 is CASSESRWYGYTF. The CDR3 bases are TGTGCCAGCAGTGAATCCAGATGGTACGGCTACACCTTC.

This chain uses TRBV6-2 or TRBV6-3 with TRBJ1-4, with D hard to call. The V gene lost 2 bases and the J gene lost 0 bases, with 10 bases spanning the gap. There are 16 residues in the CDR3. The germline V gene has CDR1 MNHEY and CDR2 SVGEGT. The CDR3 is CASSYPSGTTNEKLFF. DNA of the CDR3: TGTGCCAGCAGTTACCCGTCCGGGACAACTAATGAAAAACTGTTTTTT.

This sequence joins TRBV7-3 and TRBJ2-5; TRBD1 or TRBD2 may be the D gene (6 bases each). This CDR3 is built from 14 residues. CDR1 and CDR2 from the germline V gene are SGHTA and FQGTGA. V gave up 5 bases and J gave up 1 base, with 11 bases separating them. The CDR3 here is CASSQSGAQETQYF. The CDR3 DNA reads TGTGCCAGCAGCCAGTCGGGGGCCCAAGAGACCCAGTACTTC.

This chain uses TRBV24-1 with TRBJ2-7; tentative D call: TRBD2 (6 bases). This CDR3 comprises 16 residues. The ends were cut back, 3 bases at V and 3 bases at J, with 17 bases in the middle. Germline values: CDR1 KGHDR, CDR2 SFDVKD. CDR3 loop: CATSDSRDSPIYEQYF. CDR3 in DNA: TGTGCCACCAGTGATAGCCGGGACTCACCAATCTACGAGCAGTACTTC.

CDR3 nucleotide sequence: TGTGCCAGCAGCCCCAGCTTTAGGACAGGGCTCACTGAAGCTTTCTTT. Amino acid sequence: CASSPSFRTGLTEAFF. This sequence joins TRBV9 and TRBJ1-1, with 8 bases fitting TRBD1. J was trimmed by 4 bases and V by 4 bases; bases with no gene match: 12. The length of the CDR3 is 16 residues. Germline V gene lookup returns CDR1 SGDLS and CDR2 YYNGEE. The full variable domain, completed using reference TRBV9 and TRBJ1-1, is DSGVTQTPKHLITATGQRVTLRCSPRSGDLSVYWYQQSLDQGLQFLIQYYNGEERAKGNILERFSAQQFPDLHSELNLSSLELGDSALYFCASSPSFRTGLTEAFFGQGTRLTVV.

The genes are TRBV11-2 and TRBJ2-7, with 12 bases fitting TRBD2. The germline CDR1 and CDR2 sequences are SGHAT and FQNNGV. V lost 5 bases to trimming and J lost 6 bases; unmatched junction nucleotides: 2. The CDR3 contains 13 residues. CDR3 sequence: CASSLTSGSEQYF. DNA of the CDR3: TGTGCCAGCAGCCTGACTAGCGGGAGCGAGCAGTACTTC.

This clone came up a few times. J is TRBJ2-4 and V is TRBV12-5, with D hard to call. Trimming left V 5 bases short and J 7 bases short, with 12 bases between. Germline CDR1 is LGHNT and CDR2 is FRNRAP. The length of the CDR3 is 13 residues. The CDR3 loop reads CASGPPTWNIQYF. The DNA of the CDR3 is TGTGCTAGTGGTCCCCCGACGTGGAACATTCAGTACTTC.

The V and J genes are TRBV7-9 and TRBJ2-3, with TRBD2 identical over 15 bases. This CDR3 has 19 residues. The trim removed 4 bases at V and 4 bases at J, leaving 12 bases unmatched. Per the germline V gene, CDR1 is SEHNR and CDR2 is FQNEAQ (reference sequence). CDR3 in DNA: TGTGCCAGCAGCTCGGCCCCGCCGGGACTAGCGGGAGGCTCAGATACGCAGTATTTT. It translates to CASSSAPPGLAGGSDTQYF.

The gene calls are TRBV2 and TRBJ1-2; D gene uncertain. The CDR3 is 12 amino acids. Germline loops: CDR1 SNHLY, CDR2 FYNNEI. V dropped 6 bases and J dropped 9 bases, with 14 bases sitting between them. CDR3 sequence (DNA): TGTGCCAGCAGGCGGCAGGAGGGTCGCTACACCTTC. The encoded protein is CASRRQEGRYTF.

The J gene is TRBJ2-2, the V gene TRBV25-1, with no clear D. In germline, CDR1 is MGHDK, CDR2 SYGVNS. V lost 1 base and J 4 bases, leaving 7 bases between the germline ends. This CDR3 is built from 14 residues. CDR3 nucleotides: TGTGCCAGCAGTGAATGGTTGGTCACCGGGGAGCTGTTTTTT. Encoded protein: CASSEWLVTGELFF.

The rearrangement joins TRBV12-3 or TRBV12-4 to TRBJ2-7; D is ambiguous. V lost 4 bases, J lost 6 bases, and 7 bases lay in between. CDR3 size: 11 residues. CDR3 DNA: TGTGCCAGCAGTTCGGAGATCGAGCAGTACTTC. Its protein product is CASSSEIEQYF.

J is TRBJ1-5 and V is TRBV7-2; 7 nucleotides agree with TRBD1. The CDR3 contains 15 residues. Germline CDR1 is SGHTA and CDR2 is FQGNSA. Losses at the gene ends were 3 bases for V and 4 bases for J; bases not matched to a gene: 6. The CDR3 loop reads CASSLGQSLNQPQHF. The DNA of the CDR3 is TGTGCCAGCAGCTTGGGACAGTCTCTAAATCAGCCCCAGCATTTT.

This clone was observed a single time. This chain joins TRBV11-2 and TRBJ2-7, with 13 bases fitting TRBD2. Germline CDR1 and CDR2: SGHAT and FQNNGV. With V trimmed by 5 bases and J by 9 bases, 13 bases remained unmatched. The CDR3 totals 16 residues. CDR3 nucleotide sequence: TGTGCCAGCAGCCCCACCCCCGGACTAGCGGGAGTATCGCAGTACTTC. It encodes CASSPTPGLAGVSQYF.

This chain links TRBV6-5 with TRBJ2-1; 10 positions agree with TRBD2. The V and J ends lost 5 bases and 10 bases, in that order; junction bases with no gene match: 8. Germline V gives CDR1 MNHEY, CDR2 SVGAGI. This CDR3 spans 14 amino acids. The CDR3 nucleotides read TGTGCCAGCAGTAATAGCGGGGGGCTAATCGAGCAGTTCTTC. Translating it yields CASSNSGGLIEQFF.

The chain employs TRBV30 and TRBJ1-5; D unclear. Trimming cost V 2 bases and J 2 bases, with 13 bases left between them. Germline-derived CDR1 and CDR2 are GTSNPN and SVGIG (reference sequence). The CDR3 sequence is 15 residues long. CDR3 amino acids: CAWSPPGFGNQPQHF. The CDR3 DNA follows: TGTGCCTGGAGTCCTCCCGGGTTTGGCAATCAGCCCCAGCATTTT.

J is TRBJ2-7 and V is TRBV6-5; D unclear. Germline values: CDR1 MNHEY, CDR2 SVGAGI. This CDR3 spans 12 amino acids. The V end was cut by 7 bases, the J end by 4 bases, with 11 bases between. Here the CDR3 DNA reads TGTGCCAGCAACAATGGGCGGTACGAGCAGTACTTC. Encoded protein: CASNNGRYEQYF.

The chain employs TRBV5-4 and TRBJ1-1, with a weak D call TRBD1 (6 bases). V was trimmed by 0 bases and J by 6 bases, leaving 15 bases between them. The V gene's germline CDR1 is SGHNT and CDR2 YYREEE (reference sequence). The CDR3 extends over 15 amino acids. Here the CDR3 DNA reads TGTGCCAGCAGCTTGGCGGTAGGGGGGGCCCCTGAAGCTTTCTTT. This translates into CASSLAVGGAPEAFF.

The V gene is TRBV18, the J gene TRBJ1-2; 7 bases fit TRBD1. V was pared by 6 bases and J by 4 bases, with 8 bases of the junction left unmatched. The CDR3 is 14 residues long. Germline values: CDR1 KGHSH, CDR2 LQKENI. The CDR3 DNA sequence: TGTGCCAGCTCGCCAGACCGGGACAGCTATGGCTACACCTTC. As protein: CASSPDRDSYGYTF.